Listed below are T cell receptor beta chains from one sample, sequenced in a study of T cell responses to AZD1222 COVID-19 vaccine. The data were produced by immunoSEQ multiplex PCR, yet TCRdb's version contains in-frame clones alone and is incomplete. Of about 19,000 clones listed, roughly 76% are singletons. The starting material was peripheral blood, obtained 28 days after the second AZD1222 dose. The receptors originated from an adult who received the AZD1222 COVID-19 vaccine. Each CDR3 is given with its conserved first and last residue. A D gene is named only where the DNA matches it firmly. Part of the rows lack a size; the others show once, few, many or a class for expanded clones.

CDR3aa,CDR3nt,d_gene,v_gene,j_gene,abundance
CASSLVRATYEQYF,TGTGCCAGCAGCTTAGTGAGAGCGACCTACGAGCAGTACTTC,.,TRBV7-2,TRBJ2-7,.
CASSPRGQGSYNEQFF,TGTGCCAGCAGCCCCAGGGGACAGGGGTCCTACAATGAGCAGTTCTTC,TRBD1,TRBV9,TRBJ2-1,.
CASSARVNSYNEQFF,TGTGCCAGTAGTGCGAGGGTTAACTCCTACAATGAGCAGTTCTTC,.,TRBV19,TRBJ2-1,.
CASSSQGTDTEAFF,TGTGCCAGCAGCTCACAGGGTACGGACACTGAAGCTTTCTTT,.,TRBV7-3,TRBJ1-1,.
CASSLSTSSYNEQFF,TGTGCCAGCAGTTTATCGACAAGCTCCTACAATGAGCAGTTCTTC,.,TRBV27,TRBJ2-1,.
CASSMPGQGDYGYTF,TGTGCCAGTAGTATGCCGGGACAGGGGGACTATGGCTACACCTTC,TRBD1,TRBV19,TRBJ1-2,.
CASSFDRRGDLETQYF,TGTGCCAGCAGTTTCGACAGAAGAGGGGACTTAGAGACCCAGTACTTC,.,TRBV6-5,TRBJ2-5,.
CSASTGPGPQHF,TGCAGTGCTAGTACAGGCCCAGGGCCCCAGCATTTT,.,TRBV20-1,TRBJ1-5,.
CASSPTGHATDTQYF,TGTGCCAGCAGTCCGACAGGACACGCCACAGATACGCAGTATTTT,.,TRBV2,TRBJ2-3,.
CATTPGESSTDTQYF,TGTGCCACCACCCCAGGGGAGTCTAGCACAGATACGCAGTATTTT,.,TRBV15,TRBJ2-3,.
CASSLDGRDTEAFF,TGTGCCAGCAGCTTAGATGGAAGGGACACTGAAGCTTTCTTT,.,TRBV11-3,TRBJ1-1,.
CASSVERTATGYTF,TGTGCCAGCAGCGTAGAACGGACAGCCACGGGCTACACCTTC,.,TRBV9,TRBJ1-2,.
CASSLYSYSGNTIYF,TGTGCCAGCAGCCTTTATAGCTACTCTGGAAACACCATATATTTT,.,TRBV3-1/TRBV3-2,TRBJ1-3,.
CASSSGAAEQFF,TGTGCCAGCAGCTCCGGGGCGGCAGAGCAGTTCTTC,.,TRBV11-2,TRBJ2-1,.
CSAISSGNTIYF,TGCAGCGCCATCTCCTCTGGAAACACCATATATTTT,.,TRBV29-1,TRBJ1-3,.
CASSPPGTPNTEAFF,TGTGCCAGCTCACCACCGGGGACACCGAACACTGAAGCTTTCTTT,.,TRBV18,TRBJ1-1,.
CASGFGTAGNTIYF,TGTGCTAGTGGTTTCGGGACAGCTGGAAACACCATATATTTT,TRBD1,TRBV12-5,TRBJ1-3,.
CASSLVATSSGEQYF,TGTGCCAGCAGCTTAGTGGCGACATCTTCGGGGGAGCAGTACTTC,.,TRBV11-3,TRBJ2-7,.
CASSPGTGSSYNSPLHF,TGCGCCAGCAGCCCCGGGACAGGGAGCTCCTATAATTCACCCCTCCACTTT,TRBD1,TRBV4-3,TRBJ1-6,few
CASSELTQAFF,TGTGCCAGCAGTGAATTAACACAAGCTTTCTTT,.,TRBV2,TRBJ1-1,.
CASSPVGREETQYF,TGTGCCAGCTCACCTGTTGGGAGGGAAGAGACCCAGTACTTC,TRBD2,TRBV18,TRBJ2-5,few
CASSEGTATFYGYTF,TGTGCCAGCAGTGAAGGGACAGCGACTTTCTATGGCTACACCTTC,.,TRBV6-1,TRBJ1-2,.
CASSLGTGQGNTIYF,TGTGCCAGCAGCCTCGGGACAGGGCAAGGAAACACCATATATTTT,TRBD1,TRBV6-5,TRBJ1-3,.
CASSPGAAVAFF,TGTGCCAGCAGCCCCGGGGCTGCGGTAGCTTTCTTT,.,TRBV7-2,TRBJ1-1,.
CASSKDWPLAGGPRYDYEQYF,TGTGCCAGCAGCAAAGACTGGCCACTAGCGGGAGGGCCCAGATATGACTACGAGCAGTACTTC,.,TRBV21-1,TRBJ2-7,few
CASSLAGAIAEAFF,TGTGCCAGCAGTTTAGCAGGGGCTATCGCTGAAGCTTTCTTT,.,TRBV28,TRBJ1-1,.